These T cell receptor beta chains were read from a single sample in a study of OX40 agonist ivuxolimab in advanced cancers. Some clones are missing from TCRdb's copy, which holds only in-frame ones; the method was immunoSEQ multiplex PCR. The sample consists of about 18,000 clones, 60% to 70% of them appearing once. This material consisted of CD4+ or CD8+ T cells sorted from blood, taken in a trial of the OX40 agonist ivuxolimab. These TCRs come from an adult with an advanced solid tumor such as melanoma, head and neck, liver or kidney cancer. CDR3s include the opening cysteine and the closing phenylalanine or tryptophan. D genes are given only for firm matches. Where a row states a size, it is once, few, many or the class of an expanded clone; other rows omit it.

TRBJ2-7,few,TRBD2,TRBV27,TGTGCCAGCAGTATAGCTAGCGGGAGGAGGGTTTACGAGCAGTACTTC,CASSIASGRRVYEQYF
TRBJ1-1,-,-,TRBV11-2,TGTGCCAGCGCCTTTGACAAGAACACTGAAGCTTTCTTT,CASAFDKNTEAFF
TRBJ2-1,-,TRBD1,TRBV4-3,TGCGCCAGCAGTCAGGACGGACAGGACTACAATGAGCAGTTCTTC,CASSQDGQDYNEQFF
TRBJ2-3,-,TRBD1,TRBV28,TGTGCCAGCAGTTTCAACCAGGGGGCAGAAGTTACTAGCACAGATACGCAGTATTTT,CASSFNQGAEVTSTDTQYF
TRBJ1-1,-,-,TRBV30,TGTGCCTGGACCTTTTACTACCGGACTGAAGCTTTCTTT,CAWTFYYRTEAFF
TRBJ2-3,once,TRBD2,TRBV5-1,TGCGCCAGCAGCTTGGAAACAGCGGGAACCACAGATACGCAGTATTTT,CASSLETAGTTDTQYF
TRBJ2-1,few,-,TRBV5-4,TGTGCCAGCAGCTCGGGATTTAACAATGAGCAGTTCTTC,CASSSGFNNEQFF
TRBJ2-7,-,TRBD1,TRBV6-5,TGTGCCAGCAGACTTGGACAGGGGACCTACGAGCAGTACTTC,CASRLGQGTYEQYF
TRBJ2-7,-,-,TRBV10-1,TGCGCCAGCAGTGAGCTCCGGGCGGACGAGCAGTACTTC,CASSELRADEQYF
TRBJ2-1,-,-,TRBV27,TGTGCCAGCAGTTTAATTCCTGGAGTCGCCTACAATGAGCAGTTCTTC,CASSLIPGVAYNEQFF
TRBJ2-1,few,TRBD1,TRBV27,TGTGCCAGCAACGCGGGACAGGTCTACAATGAGCAGTTCTTC,CASNAGQVYNEQFF
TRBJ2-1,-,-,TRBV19,TGTGCCAGTAGTATAGGCTACGGGAATGAGCAGTTCTTC,CASSIGYGNEQFF
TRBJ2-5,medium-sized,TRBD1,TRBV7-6,TGTGCCAGCAGCCGTTATCGTTCGGACAGGGGGCTGTCGAGGCAAGAGACCCAGTACTTC,CASSRYRSDRGLSRQETQYF
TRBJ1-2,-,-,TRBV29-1,TGCAGCGTTGATTCTTCAGGGGCTATTAACTATGGCTACACCTTC,CSVDSSGAINYGYTF
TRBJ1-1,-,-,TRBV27,TGTGCCAGCAGTTTATCGTCAACTGGCGGGACTGAAGCTTTCTTT,CASSLSSTGGTEAFF
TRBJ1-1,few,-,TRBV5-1,TGCGCCAGCAGCTTGGCCGAGGCAGGGGATTGGGCTGAAGCTTTCTTT,CASSLAEAGDWAEAFF
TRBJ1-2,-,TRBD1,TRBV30,TGTGCCTGGAGTGTACCGGGACAGGCTGCCTATGGCTACACCTTC,CAWSVPGQAAYGYTF
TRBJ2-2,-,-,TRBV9,TGTGCCAGCAGCGCCACGGGAGTCGTTAGGGAGCTGTTTTTT,CASSATGVVRELFF
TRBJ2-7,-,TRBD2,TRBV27,TGTGCCAGCAGGAATAGCGGGCCCTACGAGCAGTACTTC,CASRNSGPYEQYF
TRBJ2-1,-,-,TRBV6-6,TGTGCCAGCAGTTTCTCAGGTTACAATGAGCAGTTCTTC,CASSFSGYNEQFF
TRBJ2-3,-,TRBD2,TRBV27,TGTGCCAGCAGTCCCCGACTAGCGGTACTACACACAGATACGCAGTATTTT,CASSPRLAVLHTDTQYF
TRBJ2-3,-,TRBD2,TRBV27,TGTGCCTCCGGGGGGCGGTCTAGCGGGGATACGCAGTATTTT,CASGGRSSGDTQYF
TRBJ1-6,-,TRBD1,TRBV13,TGTGCCAGCAACGACAGGGGAACGGAATCACCCCTCCACTTT,CASNDRGTESPLHF
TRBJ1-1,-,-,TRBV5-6,TGTGCCAGCAGCTTGGGTGGGACGAAAGCTTTCTTT,CASSLGGTKAFF
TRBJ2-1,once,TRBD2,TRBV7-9,TGTGCCAGCAGCTCATCGAGCGGGGGGGAATCAAGCTCCTACAATGAGCAGTTCTTC,CASSSSSGGESSSYNEQFF
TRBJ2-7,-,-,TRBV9,TGTGCCAGCAGCCCTCAGAGGGGAGAAAACGAGCAGTACTTC,CASSPQRGENEQYF
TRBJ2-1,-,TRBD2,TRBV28,TGTGCCAGCAGTCCAGGGGGGACTAGCGGGGGCGGTGAGCAGTTCTTC,CASSPGGTSGGGEQFF
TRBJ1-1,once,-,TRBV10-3,TGTGCCATCAGTGATGGGGGTACCTCAGAAGCTTTCTTT,CAISDGGTSEAFF
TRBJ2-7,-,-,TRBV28,TGTGCCAGCAGTTCTCCAGAGTACGAGCAGTACTTC,CASSSPEYEQYF
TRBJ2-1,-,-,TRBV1,TGCACCAGCAGCCAAGAACGGACTAGCGGGAGTCTCGGGAATGAGCAGTTCTTC,CTSSQERTSGSLGNEQFF
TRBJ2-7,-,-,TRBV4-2,TGTGCCAGCAGCCTAACTACAGCTGTTGACTACGAGCAGTACTTC,CASSLTTAVDYEQYF
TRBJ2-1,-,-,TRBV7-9,TGTGCCAGCAGCCCCGTAGGGGACCAGCCGTTCTTC,CASSPVGDQPFF
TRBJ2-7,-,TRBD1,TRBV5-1,TGCGCCAGCAGCTTGGCGGGACAGGGAGTCTACGAGCAGTACTTC,CASSLAGQGVYEQYF
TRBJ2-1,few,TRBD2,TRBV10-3,TGTGCCTCCGGGGCGGGAGTTTCCTACAATGAGCAGTTCTTC,CASGAGVSYNEQFF
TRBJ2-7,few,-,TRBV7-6,TGTGCCAGCAGCTTGGGTGACGACGAGCAGTACTTC,CASSLGDDEQYF
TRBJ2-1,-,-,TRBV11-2,TGTGCCAGCAGCTTATCGACAGGCTACAATGAGCAGTTCTTC,CASSLSTGYNEQFF
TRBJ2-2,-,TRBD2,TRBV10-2,TGCGCCAGCGGAAGACTAGCGGGAGGGACCGGGGAGCTGTTTTTT,CASGRLAGGTGELFF
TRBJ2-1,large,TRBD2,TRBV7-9,TGTGCCAGCAGCGCCACTAGCGGGAACGCTGGCTCCTACAATGAGCAGTTCTTC,CASSATSGNAGSYNEQFF
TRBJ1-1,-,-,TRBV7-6,TGTGCCAGCAGCCCAGGGGCCTTGAACACTGAAGCTTTCTTT,CASSPGALNTEAFF
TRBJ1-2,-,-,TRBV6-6,TGTGCCAGCAGTTACGGGTATTTGGGCTACACCTTC,CASSYGYLGYTF
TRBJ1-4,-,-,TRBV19,TGTGCCAGTAGTGAAGGGACGGACAATGAAAAACTGTTTTTT,CASSEGTDNEKLFF
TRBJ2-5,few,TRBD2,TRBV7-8,TGTGCCAGCAGCTTAGGTGGGGGAGGGCCAAAAGAGACCCAGTACTTC,CASSLGGGGPKETQYF
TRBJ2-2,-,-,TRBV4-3,TGCGCCAGCAGCCCAGGAGATACCGGGGAGCTGTTTTTT,CASSPGDTGELFF
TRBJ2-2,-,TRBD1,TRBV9,TGTGCCAGCAGCCCCCCAGACAGGGTCAACACCGGGGAGCTGTTTTTT,CASSPPDRVNTGELFF
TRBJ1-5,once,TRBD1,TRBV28,TGTGCCAGCAGCCTATGGGACAGGACTAGCAATCAGCCCCAGCATTTT,CASSLWDRTSNQPQHF
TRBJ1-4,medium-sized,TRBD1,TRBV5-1,TGCGCCAGCAGCGGCCGGACAGGGGAAAAACTGTTTTTT,CASSGRTGEKLFF
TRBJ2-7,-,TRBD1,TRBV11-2,TGTGCCAGCAGCTTAACCGGGACAGGATACGAGCAGTACTTC,CASSLTGTGYEQYF
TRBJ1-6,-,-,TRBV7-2,TGTGCCAGCAGCGCCCGGGCCCTGTCCTCCTATAATTCACCCCTCCACTTT,CASSARALSSYNSPLHF
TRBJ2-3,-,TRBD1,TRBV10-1,TGCGCCAGCAGCCCCGGGACAGGGCCAGATACGCAGTATTTT,CASSPGTGPDTQYF
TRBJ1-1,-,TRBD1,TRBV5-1,TGCGCCAGCAGCCCCGGGACAGGAACCACTGAAGCTTTCTTT,CASSPGTGTTEAFF
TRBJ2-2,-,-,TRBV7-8,TGTGCCAGCAGTACAGGCGTCACCGGGGAGCTGTTTTTT,CASSTGVTGELFF
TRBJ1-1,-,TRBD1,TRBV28,TGTGCCAGCAGACCAAGGACAGGGAAGGACACTGAAGCTTTCTTT,CASRPRTGKDTEAFF
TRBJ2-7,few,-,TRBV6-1,TGTGCCAGCAGTGATGGACTAACCTCCTACGAGCAGTACTTC,CASSDGLTSYEQYF
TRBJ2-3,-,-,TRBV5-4,TGTGCCAGCAGCTGGGGGGATGGCACAGATACGCAGTATTTT,CASSWGDGTDTQYF
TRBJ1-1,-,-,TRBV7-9,TGTGCCAGCAGCCTTGGAGGGGGGCCGGGCACTGAAGCTTTCTTT,CASSLGGGPGTEAFF